These T cell receptor beta chains were read from a single sample in a study of early stage breast cancer tumors. TCRdb's copy holds only in-frame clones and misses some; the assay was immunoSEQ multiplex PCR. The sample has about 53,000 clones; about 90% are singletons. Sequencing was performed on blood. These receptors all come from a person aged 65 to 85 with breast cancer. CDR3s include the opening cysteine and the closing phenylalanine or tryptophan. The order of the fields is D gene, V gene, J gene, clone size, CDR3 protein, CDR3 DNA. D genes are given only for firm matches. Not every row has a clone size; where given, it reads once, few, many or a size class.

d_gene: -; v_gene: TRBV7-9; j_gene: TRBJ1-2; abundance: -; CDR3aa: CASSLALTADGYTF; CDR3nt: TGTGCCAGCAGCTTAGCGCTAACAGCCGATGGCTACACCTTC
d_gene: -; v_gene: TRBV6-7; j_gene: TRBJ1-1; abundance: once; CDR3aa: CASSYREGNTEAFF; CDR3nt: TGTGCCAGCAGTTACAGGGAGGGGAACACTGAAGCTTTCTTT
d_gene: TRBD1; v_gene: TRBV16; j_gene: TRBJ2-7; abundance: medium-sized; CDR3aa: CASSQPETGGYEQYF; CDR3nt: TGTGCCAGCAGCCAACCGGAGACAGGGGGCTACGAGCAGTACTTC
d_gene: -; v_gene: TRBV28; j_gene: TRBJ2-7; abundance: -; CDR3aa: CASSPGRGFHGYEQYF; CDR3nt: TGTGCCAGCTCTCCCGGGCGGGGCTTCCACGGGTACGAGCAGTACTTC
d_gene: -; v_gene: TRBV18; j_gene: TRBJ1-2; abundance: -; CDR3aa: CASSPPNARGSYGYTF; CDR3nt: TGTGCCAGCTCACCACCGAACGCTAGGGGATCCTATGGCTACACCTTC
d_gene: TRBD1; v_gene: TRBV5-8; j_gene: TRBJ1-1; abundance: -; CDR3aa: CASSFWTGAEAFF; CDR3nt: TGTGCCAGCAGCTTTTGGACAGGTGCTGAAGCTTTCTTT
d_gene: -; v_gene: TRBV11-3; j_gene: TRBJ2-5; abundance: -; CDR3aa: CASSFSRLETQYF; CDR3nt: TGTGCCAGCAGCTTCTCCCGTTTGGAGACCCAGTACTTC
d_gene: TRBD1; v_gene: TRBV7-9; j_gene: TRBJ2-1; abundance: few; CDR3aa: CASSLRTGAHNEQFF; CDR3nt: TGTGCCAGCAGCTTACGGACAGGGGCCCACAATGAGCAGTTCTTC
d_gene: -; v_gene: TRBV10-3; j_gene: TRBJ2-1; abundance: -; CDR3aa: CASSAEPSYNEQFF; CDR3nt: TGTGCCTCCTCAGCGGAACCCTCCTACAATGAGCAGTTCTTC
d_gene: -; v_gene: TRBV11-2; j_gene: TRBJ1-2; abundance: -; CDR3aa: CASSLLSGPRGYTF; CDR3nt: TGTGCCAGCAGCTTACTTTCAGGCCCTCGAGGCTACACCTTC
d_gene: TRBD1; v_gene: TRBV7-9; j_gene: TRBJ1-1; abundance: -; CDR3aa: CASSSRTGRVGTEAFF; CDR3nt: TGTGCCAGCAGCTCACGGACAGGGAGGGTTGGCACTGAAGCTTTCTTT
d_gene: TRBD1; v_gene: TRBV14; j_gene: TRBJ1-6; abundance: -; CDR3aa: CASSQLGQGLDSPLHF; CDR3nt: TGTGCCAGCAGCCAACTAGGACAGGGACTTGATTCACCCCTCCACTTT
d_gene: -; v_gene: TRBV25-1; j_gene: TRBJ1-2; abundance: -; CDR3aa: CAAGTRNYGYTF; CDR3nt: TGTGCAGCCGGGACACGGAACTATGGCTACACCTTC
d_gene: -; v_gene: TRBV19; j_gene: TRBJ1-5; abundance: -; CDR3aa: CASSTGNQPQHF; CDR3nt: TGTGCCAGTAGTACAGGTAATCAGCCCCAGCATTTT
d_gene: TRBD2; v_gene: TRBV7-2; j_gene: TRBJ2-5; abundance: -; CDR3aa: CASSFSGGKKTQYF; CDR3nt: TGTGCCAGCAGCTTCAGCGGGGGAAAAAAGACCCAGTACTTC
d_gene: TRBD1; v_gene: TRBV29-1; j_gene: TRBJ1-6; abundance: -; CDR3aa: CSAGTGNNSPLHF; CDR3nt: TGCAGCGCTGGGACAGGGAACAATTCACCCCTCCACTTT
d_gene: TRBD1; v_gene: TRBV30; j_gene: TRBJ2-1; abundance: once; CDR3aa: CAWRLWTGGYNEQFF; CDR3nt: TGTGCCTGGAGACTGTGGACAGGGGGTTACAATGAGCAGTTCTTC
d_gene: -; v_gene: TRBV27; j_gene: TRBJ2-2; abundance: -; CDR3aa: CASSFSSSNTGELFF; CDR3nt: TGTGCCAGCAGTTTCTCCAGTTCGAACACCGGGGAGCTGTTTTTT
d_gene: TRBD1; v_gene: TRBV29-1; j_gene: TRBJ2-7; abundance: -; CDR3aa: CSAARQGSLDEQYF; CDR3nt: TGCAGCGCCGCCCGACAGGGTAGCTTGGACGAGCAGTACTTC
d_gene: -; v_gene: TRBV11-3; j_gene: TRBJ2-5; abundance: -; CDR3aa: CASSPGTPTRETQYF; CDR3nt: TGTGCCAGCAGCCCCGGGACACCTACTAGGGAGACCCAGTACTTC
d_gene: -; v_gene: TRBV2; j_gene: TRBJ2-2; abundance: -; CDR3aa: CASRGQNTGELFF; CDR3nt: TGTGCCAGCAGGGGGCAGAACACCGGGGAGCTGTTTTTT
d_gene: TRBD2; v_gene: TRBV7-2; j_gene: TRBJ2-4; abundance: -; CDR3aa: CASSLVSGRDIQYF; CDR3nt: TGTGCCAGCAGCTTAGTCTCAGGGAGGGACATTCAGTACTTC
d_gene: TRBD2; v_gene: TRBV9; j_gene: TRBJ2-3; abundance: -; CDR3aa: CASSHRLAGAFQDTQYF; CDR3nt: TGTGCCAGCAGCCACAGACTAGCGGGAGCTTTTCAAGATACGCAGTATTTT
d_gene: -; v_gene: TRBV19; j_gene: TRBJ1-1; abundance: -; CDR3aa: CASSMRREGWYTEAFF; CDR3nt: TGTGCCAGTAGTATGCGCAGGGAAGGTTGGTACACTGAAGCTTTCTTT
d_gene: -; v_gene: TRBV2; j_gene: TRBJ1-5; abundance: -; CDR3aa: CASSVRLSNQPQHF; CDR3nt: TGTGCCAGCAGTGTTAGACTAAGCAATCAGCCCCAGCATTTT
d_gene: TRBD1; v_gene: TRBV11-2; j_gene: TRBJ1-2; abundance: -; CDR3aa: CASSAGQSYGYTF; CDR3nt: TGTGCCAGCAGCGCGGGACAGAGCTATGGCTACACCTTC
d_gene: TRBD1; v_gene: TRBV9; j_gene: TRBJ1-2; abundance: medium-sized; CDR3aa: CASSSSTRQGINTLYGYTF; CDR3nt: TGTGCCAGCAGCTCATCGACTCGACAGGGAATTAACACGCTCTATGGCTACACCTTC
d_gene: TRBD1; v_gene: TRBV11-2; j_gene: TRBJ2-7; abundance: -; CDR3aa: CASSLGDRSYYEQYF; CDR3nt: TGTGCCAGCAGCTTAGGGGACAGATCCTACTACGAGCAGTACTTC
d_gene: TRBD1; v_gene: TRBV28; j_gene: TRBJ2-7; abundance: -; CDR3aa: CASSVHRGQSYEQYF; CDR3nt: TGTGCCAGCAGTGTGCACAGGGGGCAAAGCTACGAGCAGTACTTC
d_gene: -; v_gene: TRBV6-4; j_gene: TRBJ1-1; abundance: -; CDR3aa: CASSHRDNTEAFF; CDR3nt: TGTGCCAGCAGTCACAGGGATAACACTGAAGCTTTCTTT
d_gene: -; v_gene: TRBV5-1; j_gene: TRBJ1-1; abundance: -; CDR3aa: CASSLVGGGSTEAFF; CDR3nt: TGCGCCAGCAGCTTGGTTGGCGGAGGGAGTACTGAAGCTTTCTTT
d_gene: -; v_gene: TRBV28; j_gene: TRBJ2-2; abundance: -; CDR3aa: CASSYEGTGELFF; CDR3nt: TGTGCCAGCAGTTACGAGGGAACCGGGGAGCTGTTTTTT
d_gene: -; v_gene: TRBV21-1; j_gene: TRBJ2-2; abundance: -; CDR3aa: CASTAEVGFEPGELFF; CDR3nt: TGTGCCAGCACGGCCGAGGTGGGTTTCGAGCCCGGGGAGCTGTTTTTT
d_gene: TRBD1; v_gene: TRBV30; j_gene: TRBJ2-7; abundance: -; CDR3aa: CAWSQGTGVTYEQYF; CDR3nt: TGTGCCTGGAGCCAAGGGACAGGGGTAACCTACGAGCAGTACTTC
d_gene: TRBD1; v_gene: TRBV11-2; j_gene: TRBJ2-4; abundance: -; CDR3aa: CASSLDLGQGDKNIQYF; CDR3nt: TGTGCCAGCAGCTTAGATCTGGGACAGGGGGACAAAAACATTCAGTACTTC
d_gene: TRBD1; v_gene: TRBV19; j_gene: TRBJ1-2; abundance: -; CDR3aa: CATSRTGLYGYTF; CDR3nt: TGTGCCACAAGCAGGACAGGGCTCTATGGCTACACCTTC
d_gene: TRBD1; v_gene: TRBV18; j_gene: TRBJ2-7; abundance: -; CDR3aa: CASSPGTGGRYEQYF; CDR3nt: TGTGCCAGCTCACCCGGGACAGGCGGAAGGTACGAGCAGTACTTC
d_gene: -; v_gene: TRBV6-1; j_gene: TRBJ2-7; abundance: -; CDR3aa: CATGMDGTYEQYF; CDR3nt: TGTGCCACCGGCATGGACGGGACCTACGAGCAGTACTTC
d_gene: TRBD1; v_gene: TRBV7-2; j_gene: TRBJ1-3; abundance: -; CDR3aa: CASRRTGDSGNTIYF; CDR3nt: TGTGCCAGCAGAAGGACAGGGGACTCTGGAAACACCATATATTTT
d_gene: -; v_gene: TRBV28; j_gene: TRBJ2-1; abundance: -; CDR3aa: CAALKGHLSGNEQFF; CDR3nt: TGTGCCGCCCTGAAAGGACACCTCTCTGGGAATGAGCAGTTCTTC
d_gene: -; v_gene: TRBV5-1; j_gene: TRBJ1-2; abundance: -; CDR3aa: CASSLGPAGSNYGYTF; CDR3nt: TGCGCCAGCAGCTTGGGTCCCGCAGGGTCTAACTATGGCTACACCTTC
d_gene: -; v_gene: TRBV7-2; j_gene: TRBJ2-2; abundance: -; CDR3aa: CASSLVSGELFF; CDR3nt: TGTGCCAGCAGCTTAGTTAGCGGGGAGCTGTTTTTT
d_gene: -; v_gene: TRBV18; j_gene: TRBJ1-5; abundance: -; CDR3aa: CASSPLAPGGNQPQHF; CDR3nt: TGTGCCAGCTCACCACTGGCGCCTGGAGGGAATCAGCCCCAGCATTTT
d_gene: TRBD2; v_gene: TRBV5-1; j_gene: TRBJ2-1; abundance: -; CDR3aa: CASSILAGAHNEQFF; CDR3nt: TGCGCCAGCAGCATACTAGCGGGAGCCCACAATGAGCAGTTCTTC
d_gene: -; v_gene: TRBV28; j_gene: TRBJ1-2; abundance: -; CDR3aa: CASSFSLGYTF; CDR3nt: TGTGCCAGCAGTTTTTCACTTGGCTACACCTTC
d_gene: -; v_gene: TRBV6-5; j_gene: TRBJ1-2; abundance: -; CDR3aa: CASRLTRTIQDGYTF; CDR3nt: TGTGCCAGCAGACTCACCCGGACAATACAAGATGGCTACACCTTC
d_gene: TRBD2; v_gene: TRBV7-3; j_gene: TRBJ2-2; abundance: -; CDR3aa: CASSLAGGPAGELFF; CDR3nt: TGTGCCAGCAGCCTAGCGGGAGGGCCGGCCGGGGAGCTGTTTTTT
d_gene: TRBD2; v_gene: TRBV29-1; j_gene: TRBJ2-2; abundance: -; CDR3aa: CSVEQAGRPTGELFF; CDR3nt: TGCAGCGTTGAACAAGCGGGGAGACCCACCGGGGAGCTGTTTTTT
d_gene: -; v_gene: TRBV12-1; j_gene: TRBJ2-2; abundance: once; CDR3aa: CASGTSFSVTGELFF; CDR3nt: TGTGCCAGCGGTACTAGCTTTTCGGTCACCGGGGAGCTGTTTTTT
d_gene: -; v_gene: TRBV10-2; j_gene: TRBJ1-4; abundance: -; CDR3aa: CASSESPGTNEKLFF; CDR3nt: TGCGCCAGCAGTGAGTCTCCAGGGACTAATGAAAAACTGTTTTTT
d_gene: TRBD1; v_gene: TRBV7-9; j_gene: TRBJ1-2; abundance: -; CDR3aa: CASSLNRGDGYTF; CDR3nt: TGTGCCAGCAGCTTAAACAGGGGTGATGGCTACACCTTC
d_gene: TRBD1; v_gene: TRBV30; j_gene: TRBJ1-3; abundance: -; CDR3aa: CAWSIGTVSGNTIYF; CDR3nt: TGTGCCTGGAGTATCGGGACAGTCTCTGGAAACACCATATATTTT
d_gene: TRBD2; v_gene: TRBV10-1; j_gene: TRBJ2-1; abundance: few; CDR3aa: CASMGQGTSGIDEQFF; CDR3nt: TGCGCCAGCATGGGTCAAGGGACTAGCGGGATTGACGAGCAGTTCTTC